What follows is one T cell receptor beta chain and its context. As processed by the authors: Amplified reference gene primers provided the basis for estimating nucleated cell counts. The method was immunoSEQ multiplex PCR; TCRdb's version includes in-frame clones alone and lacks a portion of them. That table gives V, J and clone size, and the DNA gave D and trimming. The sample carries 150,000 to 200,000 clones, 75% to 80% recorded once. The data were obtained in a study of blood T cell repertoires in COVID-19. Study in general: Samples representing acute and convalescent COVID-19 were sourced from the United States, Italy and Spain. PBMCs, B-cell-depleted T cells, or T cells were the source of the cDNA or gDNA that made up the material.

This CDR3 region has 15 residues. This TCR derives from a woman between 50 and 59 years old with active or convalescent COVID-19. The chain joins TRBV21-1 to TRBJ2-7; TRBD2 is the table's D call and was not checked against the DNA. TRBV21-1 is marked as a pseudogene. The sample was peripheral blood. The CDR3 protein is CASSKRRRSSYEQYF. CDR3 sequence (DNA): TGTGCCAGCAGCAAGAGACGCCGGAGCTCCTACGAGCAGTACTTC.